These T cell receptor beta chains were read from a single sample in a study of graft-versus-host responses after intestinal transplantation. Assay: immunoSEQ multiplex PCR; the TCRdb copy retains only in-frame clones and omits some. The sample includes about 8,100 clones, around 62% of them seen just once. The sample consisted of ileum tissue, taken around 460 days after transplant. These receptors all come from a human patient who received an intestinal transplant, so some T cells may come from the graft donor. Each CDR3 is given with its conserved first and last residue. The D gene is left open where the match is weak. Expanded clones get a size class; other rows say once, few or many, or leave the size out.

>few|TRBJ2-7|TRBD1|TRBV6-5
TGTGCCAGCAGTTTTCATTCCGGGACAGGGGGCTACGAGCAGTACTTC
CASSFHSGTGGYEQYF
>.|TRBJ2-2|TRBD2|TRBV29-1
TGCAGCGTTTTTGACGGGACTAGCTCCGGGGAGCTGTTTTTT
CSVFDGTSSGELFF
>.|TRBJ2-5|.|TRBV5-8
TGTGCCAGCAGCAGGGACGCACCTTCAAGAGTGACCCAGTACTTC
CASSRDAPSRVTQYF
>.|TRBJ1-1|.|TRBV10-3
TGTGCCATCAGTGAGTCGATGCTGAGGAACACTGAAGCTTTCTTT
CAISESMLRNTEAFF
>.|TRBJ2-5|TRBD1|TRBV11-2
TGTGCCAGCAGCTGGGGACAGGCACCACCAGAGACCCAGTACTTC
CASSWGQAPPETQYF
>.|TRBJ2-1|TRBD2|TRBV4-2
TGTGCCAGCAGCTCCTCAGGGACTAGCGGGGCGTTGGAGCAGTTCTTC
CASSSSGTSGALEQFF
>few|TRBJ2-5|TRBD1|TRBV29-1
TGCAGCGTATCGACAGGGCAAGAGACCCAGTACTTC
CSVSTGQETQYF
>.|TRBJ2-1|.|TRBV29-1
TGCAGCGTTGCCCCCTACAATGAGCAGTTCTTC
CSVAPYNEQFF
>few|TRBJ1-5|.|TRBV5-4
TGTGCCAGCAGCTTGAATCCCAATCAGCCCCAGCATTTT
CASSLNPNQPQHF
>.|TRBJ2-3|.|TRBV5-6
TGTGCCAGCAGCCCGCCGGGGTTTTTTAGAGATACGCAGTATTTT
CASSPPGFFRDTQYF
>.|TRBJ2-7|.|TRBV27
TGTGCCAGCAGTTTCGACGGATCCTACGAGCAGTACTTC
CASSFDGSYEQYF
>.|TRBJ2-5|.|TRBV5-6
TGTGCCAGCAGCTTGGTGGCAGACGAAGAGACCCAGTACTTC
CASSLVADEETQYF
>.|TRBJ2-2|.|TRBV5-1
TGCGCCAGCAGCGTATCGCCGACTCAGACCGGGGAGCTGTTTTTT
CASSVSPTQTGELFF
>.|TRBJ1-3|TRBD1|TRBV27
TGTGCCAGCAGTCTGGGACAGGGGTTCTCTGGAAACACCATATATTTT
CASSLGQGFSGNTIYF
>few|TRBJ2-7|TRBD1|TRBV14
TGTGCCAGCAGCCAAGAGGGAGGACAGGGGGTCTACGAGCAGTACTTC
CASSQEGGQGVYEQYF
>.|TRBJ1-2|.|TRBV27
TGTGCCAGCAGTTTTTCGTGGGGACGGGACCTCTATGGCTACACCTTC
CASSFSWGRDLYGYTF
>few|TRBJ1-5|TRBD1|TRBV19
TGTGCCAGTAGTACGTGGGGACAGGGCAATCAGCCCCAGCATTTT
CASSTWGQGNQPQHF
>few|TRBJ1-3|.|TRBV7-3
TGTGCCAGCAGCTTACAGGGAAACACCATATATTTT
CASSLQGNTIYF
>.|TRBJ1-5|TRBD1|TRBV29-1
TGCAGCGTGGGACAGGGGATCAATCAGCCCCAGCATTTT
CSVGQGINQPQHF
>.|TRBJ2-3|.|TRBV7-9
TGTGCCAGCAGCTTTTGGCACAGGGCGGCAGATACGCAGTATTTT
CASSFWHRAADTQYF
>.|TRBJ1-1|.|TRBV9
TGTGCCAGCAGCGAGGGGCCAGTGAACACTGAAGCTTTCTTT
CASSEGPVNTEAFF
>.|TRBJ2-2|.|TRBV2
TGTGCCAGCAGCTTCGAACGCGGGGAGCTGTTTTTT
CASSFERGELFF
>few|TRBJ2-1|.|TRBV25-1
TGTGCCAGCAGTGAAGGCAGGGAGAGCTCCTACAATGAGCAGTTCTTC
CASSEGRESSYNEQFF
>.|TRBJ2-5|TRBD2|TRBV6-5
TGTGCCAGCAAGGTAGCGGGGGGGCAAGAGACCCAGTACTTC
CASKVAGGQETQYF
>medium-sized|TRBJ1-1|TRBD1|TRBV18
TGTGCCAGCTCACCACAGACAGGGCCTGGAACTGAAGCTTTCTTT
CASSPQTGPGTEAFF
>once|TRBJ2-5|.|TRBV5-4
TGTGCCAGCAGCTTGATGGCGCCTGGAGAGACCCAGTACTTC
CASSLMAPGETQYF
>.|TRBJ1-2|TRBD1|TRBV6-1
TGTGCCAGCAGAACCAGGGGGCGAGGCTACACCTTC
CASRTRGRGYTF
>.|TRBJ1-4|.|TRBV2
TGTGCCAGCAGGAGGAGGGAGAATGAAAAACTGTTTTTT
CASRRRENEKLFF
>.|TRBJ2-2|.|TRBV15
TGTGCCACCAGCAGGGTCCCACAGGGTACCGGGGAGCTGTTTTTT
CATSRVPQGTGELFF
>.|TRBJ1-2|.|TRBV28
TGTGCCAGCAGGCCAAGGGGGGAACTCTATGGCTACACCTTC
CASRPRGELYGYTF
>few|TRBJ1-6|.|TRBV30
TGTGCCTGGAGTGTAGGATCTCCCCTCCACTTT
CAWSVGSPLHF
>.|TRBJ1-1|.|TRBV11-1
TGTGCCAGCAGCCCTCGCAGGGTCTCGAACACTGAAGCTTTCTTT
CASSPRRVSNTEAFF
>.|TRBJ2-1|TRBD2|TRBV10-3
TGTGCCACCGTTAGCGGGAGCTCCTACAATGAGCAGTTCTTC
CATVSGSSYNEQFF
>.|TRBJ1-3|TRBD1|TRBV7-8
TGTGCCAGCAGCTCGCATAACAGGGGGTCCGGAAACACCATATATTTT
CASSSHNRGSGNTIYF
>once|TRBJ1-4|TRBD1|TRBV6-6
TGTGCCAGCACCAAACACGGACAGGGAGGTGAAAAACTGTTTTTT
CASTKHGQGGEKLFF
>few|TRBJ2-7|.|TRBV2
TGTGCCAGCACAGGGCAGCGCTACGAGCAGTACTTC
CASTGQRYEQYF
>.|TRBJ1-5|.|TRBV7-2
TGTGCCAGCAGCTCCGACAGGAATCAGCCCCAGCATTTT
CASSSDRNQPQHF
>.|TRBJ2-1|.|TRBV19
TGTGCCAGTAGTATAGGATTCACTTCCTACAATGAGCAGTTCTTC
CASSIGFTSYNEQFF
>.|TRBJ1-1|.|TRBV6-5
TGTGCCAGCCTGTCAAGTTTGAACACTGAAGCTTTCTTT
CASLSSLNTEAFF
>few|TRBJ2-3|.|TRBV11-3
TGTGCCAGCAGCCTTCTGGGGAGTAGCACAGATACGCAGTATTTT
CASSLLGSSTDTQYF
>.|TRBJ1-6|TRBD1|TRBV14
TGTGCCAGCAGCCTATTACAGGGGCGTAATTCACCCCTCCACTTT
CASSLLQGRNSPLHF
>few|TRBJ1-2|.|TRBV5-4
TGTGCCAGCAGCACGGACGTCTATGGCTACACCTTC
CASSTDVYGYTF
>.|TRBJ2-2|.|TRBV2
TGTGCCAGCAGGCGACAGCAGAACACCGGGGAGCTGTTTTTT
CASRRQQNTGELFF
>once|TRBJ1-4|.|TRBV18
TGTGCCAGCTCATCGAACCGGGACACGAATGAAAAACTGTTTTTT
CASSSNRDTNEKLFF
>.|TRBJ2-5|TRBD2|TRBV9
TGTGCCAGCAGCGTAGGTTTAGCGGGGATCCCCGGGGACCAGTACTTC
CASSVGLAGIPGDQYF
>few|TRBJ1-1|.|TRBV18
TGTGCCAGCTCGCCGGACACTGAAGCTTTCTTT
CASSPDTEAFF
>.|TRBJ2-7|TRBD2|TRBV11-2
TGTGCCAGCAGCCTACTAGCGGCCCCGACCTACGGCGAGCAGTACTTC
CASSLLAAPTYGEQYF
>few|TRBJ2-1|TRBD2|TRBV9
TGTGCCAGCAGCGTCATAGCGGGACCTACTAATGAGCAGTTCTTC
CASSVIAGPTNEQFF
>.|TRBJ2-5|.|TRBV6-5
TGTGCCAGCATGCAGGCAGGCCAAGAGACCCAGTACTTC
CASMQAGQETQYF
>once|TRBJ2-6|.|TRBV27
TGTGCCAGCGCCCTCCTCCCTGGGGCCAACGTCCTGACTTTC
CASALLPGANVLTF
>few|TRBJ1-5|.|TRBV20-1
TGCAGTGCTAGAGATGTGGGTCCCCAGCATTTT
CSARDVGPQHF
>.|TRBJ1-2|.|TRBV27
TGTGCCAGAAAGGGGGGGCCTCTCGGAGGCTACACCTTC
CARKGGPLGGYTF
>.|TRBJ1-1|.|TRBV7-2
TGTGCCAGCAGCCTGTCGAGGTTAGTGCGGTGGGACACTGAAGCTTTCTTT
CASSLSRLVRWDTEAFF
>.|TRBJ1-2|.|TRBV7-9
TGTGCCAGCAGCTTTTCAGGGTATGGCTACACCTTC
CASSFSGYGYTF